Listed here is a single T cell receptor beta chain. What it binds is unknown. This entry is derived from a study of cytomegalovirus exposure and HLA in healthy donors. Points from the study as a whole: Some TCR beta chains (roughly 150 of them) were listed as cytomegalovirus-associated. In an earlier analysis, most TCR beta V segments were productive about 87% or about 30% of the time. Confirmation in vitro established that a few CMV-associated chains were specific for CMV antigens. An analysis that came later showed most CMV-associated TCR beta chains appearing HLA-restricted.

V was trimmed by 2 bases and J by 8 bases, leaving 15 bases between them. The CDR3 extends over 14 amino acids. Germline loops: CDR1 MNHEY, CDR2 SVGAGI. A multiplex PCR was run with 60 Vbeta primers and 13 Jbeta primers. TCRdb keeps only in-frame clones here, not all; method: immunoSEQ multiplex PCR. The sample lists approximately 160,000 clones; 75% to 90% were seen once. The V gene is TRBV6-5, the J gene TRBJ1-2; D gene unclear. Sequencing used PBMCs. This receptor was identified in a human donor in good health. In DNA form, the CDR3 reads TGTGCCAGCAGTTACGTTCAGACGGGCGGGGGCTACACCTTC. Translated, it gives CASSYVQTGGGYTF.